This TCR beta chain was sequenced in a study of CD8+CD57+ T cells in acquired aplastic anemia. Patients chosen for sequencing had CD8+CD57+ cells that had expanded, as shown by flow cytometry. The template for TCR beta VDJ and CDR3 sequence profiling was genomic DNA. TCRdb processed the reads anew with MiXCR; each CDR3 protein has one entry. Altogether under 350,000 distinct CDR3 sequences are present, around three fifths being singletons, with the ten largest covering roughly 1.2%. The junction had 6 bases not matched to a gene; V was cut back by 3 bases and J by 5 bases. The CDR3 sequence is 15 residues long. Germline CDR1 reads MNHEY; CDR2 reads SMNVEV (reference sequence). In its sample, this clonotype was seen a few times.

The chain links TRBV27 to TRBJ2-2, with 7 bases fitting TRBD1. The sequencing input was sorted CD4+, CD8+, or CD8+CD57+ T cells (not recorded which) from PBMCs. The receptor was derived from a human donor with aplastic anemia. The CDR3 DNA sequence: TGTGCCAGCAGTTTTTTGGACAGGATAACCGGGGAGCTGTTTTTT. Protein: CASSFLDRITGELFF.